This T cell receptor (beta chain) was recorded in a study of cytomegalovirus exposure and HLA in healthy donors. Study context: The 95 to 150 validation repertoires and the approximately 690 first-cohort repertoires shared a platform, a later analysis reported. Study conclusions and caveats: For most TCR sequences rarity was the rule, although some public TCRs occurred in many donors. It was about 180 TCR beta chains that were listed as cytomegalovirus-associated.

Measured with immunoSEQ multiplex PCR; TCRdb has only the in-frame clones, and not every one. Of over 200,000 clones listed, around four fifths are singletons. The CDR3 is 13 amino acids. Germline CDR1 is MNHEY and CDR2 is SMNVEV (reference sequence). Trimming took 3 bases from V and 4 from J, leaving 9 bases between them. As for this clone: Its specificity is unknown.

The material sequenced was PBMCs. This clonotype originated in a woman aged 18-35 years in good health and CMV-seronegative. The chain joins TRBV27 to TRBJ1-2; D remains ambiguous. The CDR3 region is CASSLEDRYGYTF. The CDR3, as DNA: TGTGCCAGCAGTTTGGAGGATCGCTATGGCTACACCTTC.